This T cell receptor beta chain was identified in a study of Ad26.COV2.S vaccination and SARS-CoV-2 variants. Whole-study context: The authors gave Ad26.COV2.S intramuscularly, either once or twice 56 days apart.

As to treatment: about 20 received Ad26.COV2.S at low or high dose, single or two shots; roughly 5 received placebo; per-sample allocation not given. Sampling was performed 63 days after the first vaccine or placebo injection. SARS-CoV-2 spike from the Wuhan strain was encoded by the vaccine, an Ad26 vector. Concerning this clone itself: Its matching antigen is unknown.

Assay used: immunoSEQ multiplex PCR; TCRdb lists only in-frame clones, some missing. The sample includes around 250,000 clones, roughly 85% of them seen just once. General study findings and limits: Vaccine recipients and placebo recipients showed similar non-spike TCR breadth.

The sample consisted of peripheral blood, taken in a trial of Ad26.COV2.S vaccine versus placebo. The sequence derives from a person between 18 and 59 years old who received the Ad26.COV2.S COVID-19 vaccine or a placebo.

The CDR3: CASSQDPGAGKLFF. CDR3 nucleotides: TGCGCCAGCAGCCAAGACCCAGGGGCGGGAAAACTGTTTTTT. The chain employs TRBV4-1 and TRBJ1-4; TRBD1 might be the D (6 bases). The germline gives CDR1 MGHRA, CDR2 YSYEKL. The CDR3 extends over 14 amino acids. Trimming left V 0 bases short and J 10 bases short, with 12 bases between.